This is a list of T cell receptor beta chains from one sample in a study of cytomegalovirus exposure and HLA in healthy donors. Assay: immunoSEQ multiplex PCR; the TCRdb copy retains only in-frame clones and omits some. Here the sample spans approximately 140,000 clones, 70% to 80% being singletons. Sequenced input: PBMCs. These receptors were collected from a man in his fifties or sixties in good health and CMV-seropositive. CDR3s include the opening cysteine and the closing phenylalanine or tryptophan. D genes are given only for firm matches. Only part of the rows carry a size: once, few, many, or a class if the clone is expanded.

J gene	V gene	D gene	clone size	CDR3 DNA	CDR3 protein
TRBJ2-7	TRBV7-9	TRBD2	once	TGTGCCAGCAGCTACCCGGGGGCGGGAGGGCCGGACGAGCAGTACTTC	CASSYPGAGGPDEQYF
TRBJ1-5	TRBV19	TRBD1	-	TGTGCCAGTAGCAGCGACAGGGGGATCCGACAGCCCCAGCATTTT	CASSSDRGIRQPQHF
TRBJ2-7	TRBV27	-	-	TGTGCCAGCAGCCCAAGAATCCCGGACAGACTCTCCTACGAGCAGTACTTC	CASSPRIPDRLSYEQYF
TRBJ2-7	TRBV2	-	-	TGTGCCAGCAGTCCCTCCCGGGACACCTCCTACGAGCAGTACTTC	CASSPSRDTSYEQYF
TRBJ2-2	TRBV11-2	TRBD2	-	TGTGCCAGCAGCTTAGGAGGCGCGGGAGGGCCTGGGGAGCTGTTTTTT	CASSLGGAGGPGELFF
TRBJ2-3	TRBV21-1	-	-	TGTGCCAGCAGCGAGGACAGGGGAGGGGTTGACACAGATACGCAGTATTTT	CASSEDRGGVDTDTQYF
TRBJ2-2	TRBV5-4	-	few	TGTGCCAGCAGCTTCCCCGCGAACACCGGGGAGCTGTTTTTT	CASSFPANTGELFF
TRBJ1-2	TRBV18	-	-	TGTGCCAGCTCACCAGCGCGGGGGGACGGCTACACCTTC	CASSPARGDGYTF
TRBJ2-1	TRBV10-3	TRBD1	-	TGTGCCATCAGTGAGTACCGAGGGACAGGGGGGACCTCAAACGATTACAATGAGCAGTTCTTC	CAISEYRGTGGTSNDYNEQFF
TRBJ2-2	TRBV7-9	-	-	TGTGGGGCCGGGAAGGATGGGGAGCTGTTTTTT	CGAGKDGELFF
TRBJ2-7	TRBV7-6	TRBD2	-	TGTGCCAGCAGCTTAGCGCCGGGGGGAGTAGGCGAGCAGTACTTC	CASSLAPGGVGEQYF
TRBJ2-1	TRBV29-1	TRBD2	once	TGCAGCGCAGCGGGAGCTATGAACTTTGAGCAGTTCTTC	CSAAGAMNFEQFF
TRBJ1-5	TRBV4-1	-	-	TGCGCCAGCAGCCAAGATCTAATTGCAGGTGCAAATCAGCCCCAGCATTTT	CASSQDLIAGANQPQHF
TRBJ2-7	TRBV4-2	-	few	TGTGCCAGCAGCCAAGCCCCCAACTACGAGCAGTACTTC	CASSQAPNYEQYF
TRBJ1-1	TRBV28	TRBD1	-	TGTGCCAGCAGTCCGACGGGACAGGACACTGAAGCTTTCTTT	CASSPTGQDTEAFF
TRBJ1-4	TRBV27	-	-	TGTGCCAGCAGTTTAAGACAGTCAACTAATGAAAAACTGTTTTTT	CASSLRQSTNEKLFF
TRBJ1-5	TRBV28	TRBD1	-	TGTGCCAGCAGGGGACAGGGCGCCGCTAGCAATCAGCCCCAGCATTTT	CASRGQGAASNQPQHF
TRBJ2-2	TRBV4-2	-	-	TGTGCCAGCAGCCCCGGGAGACACACCGGGGAGCTGTTTTTT	CASSPGRHTGELFF
TRBJ2-7	TRBV27	TRBD2	-	TGTGCCAGCAGTCCCCTGCGGGAGGGCTCCTACGAGCAGTACTTC	CASSPLREGSYEQYF
TRBJ1-3	TRBV5-3	-	-	TGTGCCAGAAGCTTGGTGGCAGGTAGTGGAAACACCATATATTTT	CARSLVAGSGNTIYF
TRBJ1-2	TRBV7-9	TRBD1	few	TGTTCCAGCAGCTTACCTTTCGGACAGGGGGAGGACGGCTACACCTTC	CSSSLPFGQGEDGYTF
TRBJ2-7	TRBV27	TRBD1	-	TGTGCCAGCACCAGGACAGGGGGCTACGAGCAGTACTTC	CASTRTGGYEQYF
TRBJ2-3	TRBV30	TRBD1	-	TGTGCCTCCTCCGGGACAGGGGGCGTTGGAGATACGCAGTATTTT	CASSGTGGVGDTQYF
TRBJ2-3	TRBV27	TRBD2	-	TGTGCCAGCAATTTAGCGGGAGGGGTAACAGATACGCAGTATTTT	CASNLAGGVTDTQYF
TRBJ2-2	TRBV29-1	-	few	TGCAGCGTCGGGACTTTCGACGGGGAGCTGTTTTTT	CSVGTFDGELFF
TRBJ2-3	TRBV9	TRBD2	-	TGTGCCAGCAGTCGGACTAGCGGGGACACAGATACGCAGTATTTT	CASSRTSGDTDTQYF
TRBJ1-1	TRBV19	TRBD1	few	TGTGCCAGTAGTGGCAGGGACAGGGAGAACACTGAAGCTTTCTTT	CASSGRDRENTEAFF
TRBJ2-4	TRBV7-9	-	-	TGTGCCAGCAGCCCAGGACAGATAGCCAAAAACATTCAGTACTTC	CASSPGQIAKNIQYF
TRBJ1-2	TRBV5-1	-	-	TGCGCCAGCAGCGTCAGTGCTAACTATGGCTACACCTTC	CASSVSANYGYTF
TRBJ1-1	TRBV19	TRBD1	once	TGTGCCAGTAGTGGTCGACAGGGGCGGATGAACACTGAAGCTTTCTTT	CASSGRQGRMNTEAFF
TRBJ2-5	TRBV28	TRBD2	-	TGTGCCAGCAGTGCTAGCGGGAAAGAGACCCAGTACTTC	CASSASGKETQYF
TRBJ1-1	TRBV6-5	-	-	TGTGCCAGCAGTTACTCGACTACGGTGAACACTGAAGCTTTCTTT	CASSYSTTVNTEAFF
TRBJ2-7	TRBV27	-	-	TGTGCCAGCAGTTCAGACAGCTCCTACGAGCAGTACTTC	CASSSDSSYEQYF
TRBJ2-1	TRBV27	TRBD2	once	TGTGCCAGCAGTCTAGCGGGCCCCTACAATGAGCAGTTCTTC	CASSLAGPYNEQFF
TRBJ2-2	TRBV6-4	TRBD1	-	TGTGCCAGCAGTGACTCGACAGGGGGAGAGCTGTTTTTT	CASSDSTGGELFF
TRBJ1-5	TRBV6-5	TRBD1	-	TGTGCCAGCAGTCTTCAGACAGGGGGCAAGGCCCAGCATTTT	CASSLQTGGKAQHF
TRBJ2-3	TRBV7-9	-	few	TGTTCCAGCAGCTCTAGGAGGATTAGCACAGATACGCAGTATTTT	CSSSSRRISTDTQYF
TRBJ2-7	TRBV4-1	TRBD2	-	TGCGCCAGCAGCCAAGAAACGAGGATAGCGGGAGGGCACTACGAGCAGTACTTC	CASSQETRIAGGHYEQYF
TRBJ2-1	TRBV13	-	-	TGTGCCAGCAGCCCCCCGGACTTGACCGCCAATGAGCAGTTCTTC	CASSPPDLTANEQFF
TRBJ2-5	TRBV7-3	TRBD2	once	TGTGCCAGCAGCTTCGCGGGAGGAGAGACCCAGTACTTC	CASSFAGGETQYF
TRBJ2-7	TRBV7-8	TRBD2	few	TGTGCCAGCAGCGTCCCAACTAGCGTCGAGCAGTACTTC	CASSVPTSVEQYF
TRBJ2-1	TRBV2	TRBD2	-	TGTGCCAGCAGTGTAGCGGGAGGGCCGGACAATGAGCAGTTCTTC	CASSVAGGPDNEQFF
TRBJ2-7	TRBV28	-	few	TGTGCCAGCAGTTCGGGGAGCTCCTACGAGCAGTACTTC	CASSSGSSYEQYF
TRBJ1-5	TRBV4-1	-	-	TGCGCCAGCAGCCAAGATGACAGGTACTATCAGCCCCAGCATTTT	CASSQDDRYYQPQHF
TRBJ2-7	TRBV6-1	-	-	TGTGCCAGCAGCCCCCTACAGTACGAGCAGTACTTC	CASSPLQYEQYF
TRBJ1-2	TRBV7-2	TRBD1	-	TGTGCCAGCAGCTTAGTGGGACAGGGGACGGATGGCTACACCTTC	CASSLVGQGTDGYTF
TRBJ2-3	TRBV5-1	TRBD1	-	TGCGCCAGCAGCCAGGTTCGAACAGGGGGCGGCAGAGATACGCAGTATTTT	CASSQVRTGGGRDTQYF
TRBJ2-7	TRBV5-1	TRBD1	-	TGCGCCAGCAGCTTGGGGGACAGGGTAAAAGGATACGAGCAGTACTTC	CASSLGDRVKGYEQYF
TRBJ1-5	TRBV4-1	TRBD1	-	TGCGCCAGCAGCCAAGATCCGGGACAGAGCTATCAGCCCCAGCATTTT	CASSQDPGQSYQPQHF